This TCR beta chain was recovered during a study of shared clonotypes between healthy human individuals. Repertoires were generated with immunoSEQ multiplex PCR, while TCRdb's copy carries only in-frame clones and drops some. The sample contains around 2.1 million clones, about 93% of which appear only once. The naive CD8 subset, CD45RO-negative cells positively selected for CCR7, excluded terminally differentiated effector memory CD45RA+ cells. V lost 6 bases, J lost 3 bases, and 14 bases lay in between. Looked up from germline, CDR1 is MNHEY and CDR2 is SMNVEV (reference sequence). The CDR3 consists of 14 residues.

This TCR was recovered from a young man in good health. Some clones in this sample may be carry-over from other donors' samples. The sequencing input was naive CD8+ T cells from PBMCs. The chain carries TRBV27 and TRBJ1-1; weak D call: TRBD1 (5 bases). DNA of the CDR3: TGTGCCAGCAGCTTCGGGGGTCAGTACACTGAAGCTTTCTTT. The encoded protein is CASSFGGQYTEAFF.